Listed below are T cell receptor beta chains from one sample, sequenced in a study of blood T cell repertoires in COVID-19. This table comes from immunoSEQ multiplex PCR, and its TCRdb copy is limited to in-frame clones, with some not included. The repertoire includes under 85,000 clones, approximately 86% of them detected once, and approximately 17% sits in the top ten. Source material: peripheral blood. Receptors were obtained from a middle-aged man with COVID-19, enrolled during active disease. Both conserved end residues are part of each CDR3. D genes are given only for firm matches. Clone size, where shown, is once, few, many, or a class for clones that have expanded.

J,V,D,size,DNA,CDR3
TRBJ1-5,TRBV15,NA,NA,TGTGCCACCAGCAGAGTTTCAGCGGGTGATCAGCCCCAGCATTTT,CATSRVSAGDQPQHF
TRBJ1-4,TRBV3-1/TRBV3-2,NA,NA,TGTGCCAGCAGTCTAGCCACAACTAATGAAAAACTGTTTTTT,CASSLATTNEKLFF
TRBJ1-5,TRBV2,NA,few,TGTGCCAGCTGCCCTGTTGCTCTAGCGACTCAGCCCCAGCATTTT,CASCPVALATQPQHF
TRBJ2-1,TRBV2,NA,once,TGTGCCAGCAGTGTTGCGGGGCGGTACAATGAGCAGTTCTTC,CASSVAGRYNEQFF
TRBJ1-1,TRBV10-3,TRBD1,once,TGTGCCACACAGGGTACAGGGGAGGCCACTGAAGCTTTCTTT,CATQGTGEATEAFF
TRBJ2-7,TRBV6-5,NA,NA,TGTGCCAGCAGCCCCGGAACAGGCTACGAGCAGTACTTC,CASSPGTGYEQYF
TRBJ2-1,TRBV9,TRBD2,NA,TGTGCCAGCAGTCCCGGGGGGGCCTCCTACAATGAGCAGTTCTTC,CASSPGGASYNEQFF
TRBJ2-7,TRBV27,TRBD1,NA,TGTGCCAGCAGTCCTAGACAGGGGCGTGTGAGGGAGCAGTACTTC,CASSPRQGRVREQYF
TRBJ1-2,TRBV11-2,NA,NA,TGTGCCAGCAGCCCACAAACCGGGAATAACTATGGCTACACCTTC,CASSPQTGNNYGYTF
TRBJ1-2,TRBV5-1,NA,NA,TGCGCCAGCAGCTCCGGCGGGGAGGGAGACTATGGCTACACCTTC,CASSSGGEGDYGYTF
TRBJ1-1,TRBV6-5,NA,NA,TGTGCCAGCAGCCCAGGGGTTATTCCTGAAGCTTTCTTT,CASSPGVIPEAFF
TRBJ1-2,TRBV9,TRBD1,NA,TGTGCCAGCAGCGAGCGACAGGGGGGATATGGCTACACCTTC,CASSERQGGYGYTF
TRBJ2-1,TRBV4-1,TRBD2,NA,TGCGCCAGCAAATCTAGCGGGGGGAAGCAGTTCTTC,CASKSSGGKQFF
TRBJ2-2,TRBV7-2,NA,few,TGTGCCAGCAGCTTAGTGGCAGCGAACACCGGGGAGCTGTTTTTT,CASSLVAANTGELFF
TRBJ1-6,TRBV7-2,TRBD1,NA,TGTGCCAGCAGCTTAGGGGACAGGGCGCCCTATGTCGGTCCCCTCCACTTT,CASSLGDRAPYVGPLHF
TRBJ2-1,TRBV30,TRBD2,once,TGTGCCTGGAGTGTCTGGATTGGACTAGCGTATAATGAGCAGTTCTTC,CAWSVWIGLAYNEQFF
TRBJ1-1,TRBV5-1,TRBD1,NA,TGCGCCAGCAGCGGAGGGGGGACAGCGAACACTGAAGCTTTCTTT,CASSGGGTANTEAFF
TRBJ1-1,TRBV6-4,NA,few,TGTGCCAGCAGTGCGAGCTTAAACACTGAAGCTTTCTTT,CASSASLNTEAFF
TRBJ2-1,TRBV7-2,NA,NA,TGTGCCAGCAGCTCCTCCGGACAAAACAATGAGCAGTTCTTC,CASSSSGQNNEQFF
TRBJ2-7,TRBV5-1,TRBD1,few,TGCGCCAGCAGCCGAGGACAGGTCCCCGGCGAGCAGTACTTC,CASSRGQVPGEQYF